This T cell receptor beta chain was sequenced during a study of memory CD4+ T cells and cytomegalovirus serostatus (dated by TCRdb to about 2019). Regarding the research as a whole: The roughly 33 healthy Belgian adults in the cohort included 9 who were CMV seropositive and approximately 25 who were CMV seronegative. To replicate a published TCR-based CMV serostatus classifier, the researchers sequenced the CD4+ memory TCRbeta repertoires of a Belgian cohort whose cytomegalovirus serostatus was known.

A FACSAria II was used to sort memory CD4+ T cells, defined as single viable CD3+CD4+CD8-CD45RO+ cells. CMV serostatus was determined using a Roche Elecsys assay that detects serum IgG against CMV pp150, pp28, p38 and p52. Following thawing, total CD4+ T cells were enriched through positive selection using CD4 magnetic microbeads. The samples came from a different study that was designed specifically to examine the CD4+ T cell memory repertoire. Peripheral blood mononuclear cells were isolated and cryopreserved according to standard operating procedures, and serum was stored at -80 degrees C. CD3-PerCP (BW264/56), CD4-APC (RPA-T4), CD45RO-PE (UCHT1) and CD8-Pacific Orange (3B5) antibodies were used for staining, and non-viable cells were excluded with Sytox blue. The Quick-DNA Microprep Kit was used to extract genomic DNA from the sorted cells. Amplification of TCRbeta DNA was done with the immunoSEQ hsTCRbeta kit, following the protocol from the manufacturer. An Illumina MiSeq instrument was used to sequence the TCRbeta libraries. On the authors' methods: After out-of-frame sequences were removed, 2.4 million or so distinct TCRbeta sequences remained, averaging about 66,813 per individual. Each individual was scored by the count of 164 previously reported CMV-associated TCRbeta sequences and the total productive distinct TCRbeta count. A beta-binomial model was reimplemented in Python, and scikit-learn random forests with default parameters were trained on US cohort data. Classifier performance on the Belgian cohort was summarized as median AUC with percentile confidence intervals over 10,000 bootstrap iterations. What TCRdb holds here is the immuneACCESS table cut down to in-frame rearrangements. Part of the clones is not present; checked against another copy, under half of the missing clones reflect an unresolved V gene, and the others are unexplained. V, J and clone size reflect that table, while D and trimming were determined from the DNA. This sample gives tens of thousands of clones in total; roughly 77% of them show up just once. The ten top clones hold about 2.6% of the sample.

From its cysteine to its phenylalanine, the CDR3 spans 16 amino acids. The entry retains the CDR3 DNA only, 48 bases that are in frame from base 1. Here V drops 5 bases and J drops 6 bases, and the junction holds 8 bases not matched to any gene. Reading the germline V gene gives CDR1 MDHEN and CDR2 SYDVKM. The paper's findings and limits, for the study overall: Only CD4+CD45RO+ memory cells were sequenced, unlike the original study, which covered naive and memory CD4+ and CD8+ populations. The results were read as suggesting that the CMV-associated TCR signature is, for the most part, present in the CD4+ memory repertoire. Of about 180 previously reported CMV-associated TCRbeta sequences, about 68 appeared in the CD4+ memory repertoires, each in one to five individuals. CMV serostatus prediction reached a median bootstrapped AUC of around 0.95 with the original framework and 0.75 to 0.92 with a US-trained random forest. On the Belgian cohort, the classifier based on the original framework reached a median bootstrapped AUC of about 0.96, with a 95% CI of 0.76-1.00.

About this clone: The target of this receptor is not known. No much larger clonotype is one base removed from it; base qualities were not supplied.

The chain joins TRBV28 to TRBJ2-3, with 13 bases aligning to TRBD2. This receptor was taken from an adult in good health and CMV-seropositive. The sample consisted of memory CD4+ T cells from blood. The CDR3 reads CASSAPGLAGSDTQYF. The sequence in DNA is TGTGCCAGCAGTGCTCCGGGACTAGCGGGATCGGATACGCAGTATTTT.